This entry features one TCR beta chain sequence. Its antigen specificity is not known. No per-base quality is available; no much larger clone lies one base away. The record originates from a study of T cell repertoires in cytomegalovirus infection (dated by TCRdb to the late 2010s). In terms of the full investigation: The HLA type of each donor mattered for the analysis, because public TCR beta signatures pointed to carriage of CMV infection along with the matching HLA type.

Overall study outcomes, separate from this receptor: In the ex vivo response, HLA-C-restricted CMV-specific TCR beta clonotypes were dominant, and in two of eight donors the single most frequent clonotype came from this HLA-C-restricted group. Carriers of CMV infection plus the relevant HLA type were discriminated by the cumulative frequency of public TCR beta family members in the study cohort and in an independent roughly 350-donor cohort.

Sequenced using an Illumina HiSeq 1500. TCRdb ran its own pipeline on the public reads, namely fastp trimming at Q25 and MiXCR clone calling, and kept in-frame beta chains. CDR3 protein duplicates are merged, each entry listing the most common genes and DNA. This sample is represented by 270,000 or so distinct CDR3 sequences; about 15% of them were singletons. The ten largest account for approximately 44% of the sample. The CDR3, cysteine through phenylalanine, is 15 amino acids long. Here the CDR3 DNA is all that survives: 45 bases in frame from base 1. The germline V gene specifies MGHRA as CDR1 and YSYEKL as CDR2. Ends trimmed: V by 3 bases, J by 2 bases; bases unmatched to a gene: 6.

The source is a human donor in good health (CMV status not recorded). Some clones in this sample may be carry-over from other donors' samples. Recombination joined TRBV4-1 with TRBJ2-7; 8 bases in between match TRBD1. Sample: CD8+ T cells from PBMCs. The CDR3 in this case is CASSHLTGVAYEQYF. The bases are TGCGCCAGCAGCCATTTGACAGGGGTCGCCTACGAGCAGTACTTC.